This T cell receptor (beta chain) was retrieved from a study of blood T cell repertoires in COVID-19. The V gene lost 6 bases and the J gene lost 2 bases, with 13 bases spanning the gap. The germline V gene has CDR1 LGHDT and CDR2 YNNKEL (reference sequence). The CDR3 has 14 residues. Here immunoSEQ multiplex PCR was the method, and the copy in TCRdb shows in-frame clones only, minus some. The sample lists 100,000 to 150,000 clones; under 85% were seen once. J is TRBJ1-1 and V is TRBV3-1 (or the pseudogene TRBV3-2); D ambiguous. Sample: peripheral blood. The clonotype originates from a middle-aged man with active or convalescent COVID-19. The CDR3 sequence is CASSQLGRNTEAFF. The CDR3 DNA follows: TGTGCCAGCAGTCAACTAGGAAGAAACACTGAAGCTTTCTTT.